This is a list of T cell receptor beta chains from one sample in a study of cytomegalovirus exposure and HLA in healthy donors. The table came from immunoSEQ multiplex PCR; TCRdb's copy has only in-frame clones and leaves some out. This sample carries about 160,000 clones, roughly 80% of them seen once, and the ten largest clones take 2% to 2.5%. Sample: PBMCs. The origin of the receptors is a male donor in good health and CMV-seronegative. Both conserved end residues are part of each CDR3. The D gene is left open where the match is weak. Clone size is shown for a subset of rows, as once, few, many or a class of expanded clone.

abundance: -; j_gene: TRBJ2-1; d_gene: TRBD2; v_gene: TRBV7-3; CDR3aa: CASSFRAGALNEQFF; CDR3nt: TGTGCCAGCAGCTTTAGAGCGGGGGCCCTCAATGAGCAGTTCTTC
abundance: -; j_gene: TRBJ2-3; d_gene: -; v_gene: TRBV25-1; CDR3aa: CASSEIAEEAEQYF; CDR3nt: TGTGCCAGCAGTGAAATAGCGGAGGAGGCTGAGCAGTATTTT
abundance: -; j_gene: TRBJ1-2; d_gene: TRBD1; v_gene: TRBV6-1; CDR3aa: CGVDRGIYGYTF; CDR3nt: TGTGGGGTAGACAGGGGGATTTATGGCTACACCTTC
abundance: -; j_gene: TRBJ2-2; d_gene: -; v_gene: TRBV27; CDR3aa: CASSSPPDRNTGELFF; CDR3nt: TGTGCCAGCAGTTCCCCCCCTGACAGAAACACCGGGGAGCTGTTTTTT
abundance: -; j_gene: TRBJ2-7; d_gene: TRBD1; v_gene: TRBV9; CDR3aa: CASSVAPGQSAYEQYF; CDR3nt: TGTGCCAGCAGCGTAGCCCCGGGACAGTCAGCCTACGAGCAGTACTTC
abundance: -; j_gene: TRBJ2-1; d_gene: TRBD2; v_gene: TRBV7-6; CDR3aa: CASSPSGGAGEQFF; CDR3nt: TGTGCCAGCAGCCCCAGCGGGGGGGCCGGTGAGCAGTTCTTC
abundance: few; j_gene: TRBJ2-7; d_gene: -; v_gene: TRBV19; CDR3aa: CASRIGELDTEQYF; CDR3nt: TGTGCCAGTAGAATCGGAGAACTAGACACCGAGCAGTACTTC
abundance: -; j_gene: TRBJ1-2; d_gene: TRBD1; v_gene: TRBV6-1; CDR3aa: CASSVRQGSYGYTF; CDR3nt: TGTGCCAGCAGTGTAAGACAGGGCTCCTATGGCTACACCTTC
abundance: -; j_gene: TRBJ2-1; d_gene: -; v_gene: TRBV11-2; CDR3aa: CASSLGRVHEQFF; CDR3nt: TGTGCCAGCAGCTTAGGCAGGGTCCATGAGCAGTTCTTC
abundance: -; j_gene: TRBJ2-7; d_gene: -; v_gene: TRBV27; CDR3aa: CASKSTRGSLTYEQYF; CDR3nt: TGTGCCAGCAAATCCACTAGGGGGAGCCTGACCTACGAGCAGTACTTC
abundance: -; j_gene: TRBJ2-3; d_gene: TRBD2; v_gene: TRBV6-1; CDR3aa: CASSVGAGIDPQSTDTQYF; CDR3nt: TGTGCCAGCAGTGTCGGAGCGGGGATAGACCCCCAGAGCACAGATACGCAGTATTTT
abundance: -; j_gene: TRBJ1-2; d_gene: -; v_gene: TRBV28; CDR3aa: CASSFGRTANYGYTF; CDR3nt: TGTGCCAGCAGTTTTGGCAGGACAGCTAACTATGGCTACACCTTC
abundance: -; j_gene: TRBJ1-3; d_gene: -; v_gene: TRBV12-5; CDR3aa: CASGLFPTLNTIYF; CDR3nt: TGTGCTAGTGGTCTCTTCCCGACTTTAAACACCATATATTTT
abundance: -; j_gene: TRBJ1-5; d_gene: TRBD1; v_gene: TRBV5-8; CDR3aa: CASSLEGAGNQPQHF; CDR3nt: TGTGCCAGCAGCTTGGAGGGGGCCGGCAATCAGCCCCAGCATTTT
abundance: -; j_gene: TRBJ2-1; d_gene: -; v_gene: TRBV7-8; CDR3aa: CASSSRSGGQEQFF; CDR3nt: TGTGCCAGCAGCTCCAGATCCGGGGGGCAGGAGCAGTTCTTC
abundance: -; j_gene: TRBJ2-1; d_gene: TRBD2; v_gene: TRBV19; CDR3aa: CASSITSGASNEQFF; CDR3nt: TGTGCCAGTAGTATAACTAGCGGGGCATCCAATGAGCAGTTCTTC
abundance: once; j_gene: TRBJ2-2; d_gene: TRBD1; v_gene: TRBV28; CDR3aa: CASRGQGAAGELFF; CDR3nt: TGTGCCAGCAGGGGACAGGGGGCAGCGGGGGAGCTGTTTTTT
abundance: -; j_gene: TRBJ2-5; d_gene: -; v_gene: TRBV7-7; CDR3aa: CALGRGFVQETQYF; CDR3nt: TGTGCCTTGGGCAGGGGTTTCGTACAAGAGACCCAGTACTTC
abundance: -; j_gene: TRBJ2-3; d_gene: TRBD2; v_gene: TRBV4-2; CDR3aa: CASSQNEPGGSDTQYF; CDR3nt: TGTGCCAGCAGCCAAAATGAGCCGGGGGGGTCAGATACGCAGTATTTT
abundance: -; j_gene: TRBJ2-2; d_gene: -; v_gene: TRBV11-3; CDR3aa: CASRDTAGELFF; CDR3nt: TGTGCCAGCAGAGACACGGCCGGGGAGCTGTTTTTT